The present T cell receptor (beta chain) was sequenced within a study of shared clonotypes between healthy human individuals. Germline CDR1 is ENHRY and CDR2 is SYGVKD. Between the trimmed V and J ends, which lost 2 bases and 5 bases, there was a span of 15 bases. The CDR3 is 15 amino acids. Authors' analysis steps: As immunoSEQ supplied junction-only sequences (without quality scores), filtering differed. Here immunoSEQ multiplex PCR was the method, and the copy in TCRdb shows in-frame clones only, minus some. The V and J calls and the clone size are those of that table, but D and trimming were determined from the DNA. The table includes around 300,000 clones, around nine tenths detected once. Study-wide findings and caveats: Despite large depth, sorted-subset datasets appeared incompletely sequenced. Researchers found naive subsets generally carried larger estimated richness than memory subsets. For naive CD4 cells, around 5% of clonotypes were shared across a handful of donors.

With respect to this clone: Its antigen is as yet unknown.

V gene TRBV10-3 combines with J gene TRBJ2-5, with D possibly TRBD1 on 6 matching bases. Material: memory CD8+ T cells sorted from blood. Subset given: CD45RO+ cells pooled with CCR7-negative TemRA cells. This clonotype was sampled from a man in his late teens or twenties in good health. CDR3 amino acids: CAISEENRAGETQYF. The DNA for the CDR3 is TGTGCCATCAGTGAGGAAAACAGGGCTGGGGAGACCCAGTACTTC.